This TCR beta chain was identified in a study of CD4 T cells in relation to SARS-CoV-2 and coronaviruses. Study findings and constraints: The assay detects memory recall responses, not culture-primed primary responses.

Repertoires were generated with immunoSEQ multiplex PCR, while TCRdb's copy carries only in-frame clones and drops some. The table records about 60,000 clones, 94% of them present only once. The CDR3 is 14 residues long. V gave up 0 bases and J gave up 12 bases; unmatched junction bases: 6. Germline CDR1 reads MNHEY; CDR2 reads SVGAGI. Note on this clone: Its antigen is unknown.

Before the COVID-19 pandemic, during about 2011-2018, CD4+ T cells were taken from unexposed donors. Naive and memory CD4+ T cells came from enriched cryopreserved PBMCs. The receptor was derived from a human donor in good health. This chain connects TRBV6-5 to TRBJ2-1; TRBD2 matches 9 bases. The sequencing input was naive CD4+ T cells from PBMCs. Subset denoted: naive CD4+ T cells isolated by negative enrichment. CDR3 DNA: TGTGCCAGCAGTTACTCCAATAGCGGGAGCGGGCAGTTCTTC. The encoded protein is CASSYSNSGSGQFF.